This T cell receptor (beta chain) was identified in a study of blood T cell repertoires in COVID-19. In the original processing: Nucleated cell number was recorded as an estimate derived from reference gene primer amplification. Profiled with immunoSEQ multiplex PCR; TCRdb holds only in-frame clones, not every one. V, J and clone size are those of that table, while D and trimming were read from the DNA. The sample shows around 180,000 clones, roughly three quarters of them seen only once. Germline CDR1 and CDR2: MNHEY and SVGAGI. The CDR3 runs 15 residues. Losses at the gene ends were 4 bases for V and 4 bases for J; bases not matched to a gene: 8.

Sequencing was carried out using peripheral blood. The chain joins TRBV6-5 to TRBJ1-1; 8 bases line up with TRBD1. This receptor was taken from a man in his fifties or sixties with active or convalescent COVID-19. CDR3 bases: TGTGCCAGCAGTTCTCCCAGGGGGCGGCGCACTGAAGCTTTCTTT. As protein: CASSSPRGRRTEAFF.